A single sample gave rise to the 4 T cell receptor beta chains below, sequenced in a study of cytomegalovirus exposure and HLA in healthy donors. Sequencing was performed with immunoSEQ multiplex PCR; in TCRdb, only in-frame clones are kept and a portion is missing. The data contain over 60,000 clones, more than 95% of them singletons. The sequencing sample was made of PBMCs. The receptors derive from a young man in good health and CMV-seronegative.

CDR3 nucleotide sequence: TGTGCCAGCAGTTTGGACAGGGGGCTAACTGAAGCTTTCTTT. Amino acids: CASSLDRGLTEAFF. The genes are TRBV6-5 and TRBJ1-1; TRBD1 matches at 11 bases. From germline, CDR1 is MNHEY and CDR2 SVGAGI. J lost 5 bases, V lost 4 bases, and 3 bases had no gene match. The CDR3 loop spans 14 amino acids.

The chain recombines TRBV5-4 with TRBJ1-2; 7 bases agree with TRBD1. This CDR3 has 15 amino acids. Looked up from germline, CDR1 is SGHNT and CDR2 is YYREEE (reference sequence). Trimming removed 6 bases from V and 4 bases from J; junction bases left unmatched: 12. In nucleotides, the CDR3 is TGTGCCAGCATCCTGAAGGGGGCGCCGGGCTATGGCTACACCTTC. Translating gives CASILKGAPGYGYTF.

This chain links TRBV28 with TRBJ2-5; D might be TRBD1 (5 bases). Germline V gene lookup returns CDR1 MDHEN and CDR2 SYDVKM. Trimming took 7 bases from V and 5 from J, leaving 14 bases between them. This CDR3 has 13 amino acids. CDR3: CASNTFSGETQYF. The CDR3 DNA reads TGTGCCAGCAACACCTTCTCAGGGGAGACCCAGTACTTC.

This rearrangement joins TRBV18 to TRBJ1-4, with a tentative D call TRBD1 (5 bases). Trimming removed 1 base from V and 2 bases from J, with 8 bases in between. Germline V gene data show CDR1 as KGHSH and CDR2 as LQKENI. CDR3 length equals 15 residues. The CDR3, as DNA: TGTGCCAGCTCACCACTGGAGGGGACTAATGAAAAACTGTTTTTT. Its translation is CASSPLEGTNEKLFF.